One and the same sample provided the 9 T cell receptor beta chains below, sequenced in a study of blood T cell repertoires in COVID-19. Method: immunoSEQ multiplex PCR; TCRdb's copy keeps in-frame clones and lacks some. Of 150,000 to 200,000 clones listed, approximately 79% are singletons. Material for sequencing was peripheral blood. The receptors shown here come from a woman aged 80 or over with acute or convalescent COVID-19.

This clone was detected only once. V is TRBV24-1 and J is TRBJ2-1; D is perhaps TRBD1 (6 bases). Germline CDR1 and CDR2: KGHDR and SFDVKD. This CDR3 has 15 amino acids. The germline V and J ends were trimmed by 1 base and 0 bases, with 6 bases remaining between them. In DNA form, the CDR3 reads TGTGCCACCAGTGATTTAGGGGGCTCCTACAATGAGCAGTTCTTC. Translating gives CATSDLGGSYNEQFF.

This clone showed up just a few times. The CDR3 sequence: CASSSRGQGHTKNIQYF. DNA of the CDR3: TGTGCCAGCAGCAGCAGGGGACAGGGCCATACCAAAAACATTCAGTACTTC. The chain couples TRBV7-9 to TRBJ2-4; 9 nucleotides align to TRBD1. CDR1 is SEHNR, CDR2 FQNEAQ, per germline (reference sequence). This CDR3 spans 17 amino acids. Unmatched junction bases numbered 10, after V lost 5 bases and J lost 2 bases.

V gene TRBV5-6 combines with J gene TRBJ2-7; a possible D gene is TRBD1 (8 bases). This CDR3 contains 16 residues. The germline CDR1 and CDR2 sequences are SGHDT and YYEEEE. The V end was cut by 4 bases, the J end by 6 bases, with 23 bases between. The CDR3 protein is CASSPNQGAGVFEQYF. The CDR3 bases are TGTGCCAGCAGCCCAAACCAGGGGGCGGGGGTTTTCGAGCAGTACTTC.

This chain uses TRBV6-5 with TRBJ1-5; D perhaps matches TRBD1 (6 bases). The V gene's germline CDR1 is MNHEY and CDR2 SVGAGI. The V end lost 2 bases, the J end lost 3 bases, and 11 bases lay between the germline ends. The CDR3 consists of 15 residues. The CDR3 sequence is CASSYGQSPNQPQHF. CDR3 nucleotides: TGTGCCAGCAGTTACGGACAGTCCCCCAATCAGCCCCAGCATTTT.

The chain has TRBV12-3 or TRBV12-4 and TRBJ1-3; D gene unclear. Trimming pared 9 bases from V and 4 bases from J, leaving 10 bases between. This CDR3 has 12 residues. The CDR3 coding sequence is TGTGCCAGTAAAGCTCGAGGAAACACCATATATTTT. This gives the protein CASKARGNTIYF.

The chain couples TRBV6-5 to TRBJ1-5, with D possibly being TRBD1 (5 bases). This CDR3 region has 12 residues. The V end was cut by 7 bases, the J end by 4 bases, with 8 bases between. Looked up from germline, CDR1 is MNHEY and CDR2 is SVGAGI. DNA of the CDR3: TGTGCCAGCAAAAGGGGAAATCAGCCCCAGCATTTT. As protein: CASKRGNQPQHF.

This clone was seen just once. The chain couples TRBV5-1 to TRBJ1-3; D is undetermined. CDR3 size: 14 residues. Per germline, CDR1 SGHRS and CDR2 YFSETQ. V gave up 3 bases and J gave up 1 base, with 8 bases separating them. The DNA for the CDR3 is TGCGCCAGCAGCTCAGCGGGATCTGGAAACACCATATATTTT. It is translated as CASSSAGSGNTIYF.

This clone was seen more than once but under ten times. Here the CDR3 reads CASSWLFADTQYF. In nucleotides, the CDR3 is TGTGCCAGTAGTTGGCTCTTCGCAGATACGCAGTATTTT. This rearrangement joins TRBV19 to TRBJ2-3, with D unresolved. CDR1 and CDR2 (germline): LNHDA, SQIVND (reference sequence). V was pared by 5 bases and J by 4 bases, with 10 bases between. This CDR3 is built from 13 residues.

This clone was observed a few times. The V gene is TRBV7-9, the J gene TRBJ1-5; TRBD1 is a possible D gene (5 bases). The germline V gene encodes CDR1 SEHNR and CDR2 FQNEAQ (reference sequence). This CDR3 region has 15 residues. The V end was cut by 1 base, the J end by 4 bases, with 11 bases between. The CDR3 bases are TGTGCCAGCAGCTTAGAGGGGCAGGTTAATCAGCCCCAGCATTTT. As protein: CASSLEGQVNQPQHF.